The 15 T cell receptor beta chains listed next were all sequenced from one sample in a study of T-cell memory formation after mild COVID-19. A single record per CDR3 protein comes from TCRdb applying MiXCR to the 5' RACE reads. In the table there are 45,000 to 65,000 distinct CDR3 sequences, approximately 9% of which are singletons. The material sequenced was PBMCs or a T cell subset sorted from them (not recorded which). Receptors originate from an adult woman who had mild COVID-19 (a few samples of this study predate the infection). Cell type and time point are not known.

Many counts were recorded for this clonotype. The CDR3 carries no conserved terminal phenylalanine or tryptophan, so it likely arises from a read error. The limits of the CDR3 on the DNA are not certain, so only TCRdb's listed CDR3 is given. The rearrangement joins TRBV6-1 to TRBJ2-1; the listed D gene, TRBD1, was not tested against the DNA. The CDR3 comprises 13 residues, both ends counted. Germline values: CDR1 MNHNS, CDR2 SASEGT. CDR3 amino acids: CASSATGQTALAI.

The chain combines TRBV4-3 with TRBJ1-6; tentatively, D is TRBD1 (5 bases). V lost 1 base, J lost 9 bases, and 13 bases lay in between. This CDR3 comprises 15 residues. The germline V gene has CDR1 LGHNA and CDR2 YSLEER. Here the CDR3 reads CASSQGEGISSPLHF. In DNA, the CDR3 is TGCGCCAGCAGCCAAGGTGAGGGGATTAGTTCACCCCTCCACTTT.

The rearrangement joins TRBV4-3 to TRBJ2-3, with 10 positions matching TRBD2. This CDR3 region has 17 residues. V was clipped by 1 base and J by 0 bases; unmatched bases: 4. The germline CDR1 and CDR2 sequences are LGHNA and YSLEER. The CDR3 spells CASSQVQTSGSTDTQYF. In DNA, the CDR3 is TGCGCCAGCAGCCAAGTCCAGACTAGCGGGAGCACAGATACGCAGTATTTT.

The chain combines TRBV20-1 with TRBJ2-7; no definite D call. This CDR3 comprises 12 residues. Germline CDR1 and CDR2: DFQATT and SNEGSKA (reference sequence). V was cut by 6 bases and J by 0 bases, with 9 bases left in between. The CDR3 loop is CSARQYSYEQYF. For the CDR3, the DNA is TGCAGTGCGAGGCAGTACTCCTACGAGCAGTACTTC.

This clonotype was observed at least ten times. The J gene is TRBJ2-7, the V gene TRBV21-1; the DNA was not compared with TRBD1, the D call given in the table. TRBV21-1 is a known pseudogene. The CDR3 is 16 residues long. The chain's CDR3 is CASSKAGVLGRSEQYF. The CDR3 DNA is TGTGCCAGCAGCAAAGCCGGGGTTTTGGGGCGAAGCGAGCAGTACTTC.

The genes are TRBV20-1 and TRBJ2-5, with TRBD2 identical over 11 bases. Trimming removed 4 bases from V and 1 base from J; junction bases left unmatched: 5. The CDR3 covers 15 residues. Germline V gene sequence: CDR1 DFQATT, CDR2 SNEGSKA (reference sequence). In DNA, the CDR3 is TGCAGTGCTACAGCTAGCGGGGGGCCCCAAGAGACCCAGTACTTC. Amino acid sequence: CSATASGGPQETQYF.

This clonotype came up a few times. The J gene is TRBJ2-7, the V gene TRBV3-1; D is unresolved. V was cut by 5 bases and J by 2 bases, with 10 bases left in between. CDR1 and CDR2 from the germline V gene are LGHDT and YNNKEL (reference sequence). This CDR3 has 13 residues. CDR3 nucleotides: TGTGCCAGCAGCATCACAGCAGCCTACGAGCAGTACTTC. Translating it yields CASSITAAYEQYF.

A few counts support this clonotype. This chain uses TRBV21-1 with TRBJ2-4; TRBD1 is the table's D call, not checked against the DNA. TRBV21-1 is deemed a pseudogene. The CDR3 contains 17 residues. CDR3 DNA: TGTGCCAGCAGCAACGACAGGGGAGGCGAAGCCAAAAACATTCAGTACTTC. This gives the protein CASSNDRGGEAKNIQYF.

This clonotype was observed a handful of times. This chain connects TRBV7-8 to TRBJ2-5, with TRBD2 as a possible D gene (6 bases). The CDR3 has 17 amino acids. Germline V lookup: CDR1 SGHVS, CDR2 FQNEAQ. V lost 4 bases and J 2 bases, leaving 20 bases between the germline ends. CDR3 protein: CASSSARLVGFQETQYF. CDR3 nucleotide sequence: TGTGCCAGCAGCTCCGCAAGACTAGTGGGCTTTCAAGAGACCCAGTACTTC. Complete variable domain (other parts from reference TRBV7-8 and TRBJ2-5): GAGVSQSPRYKVAKRGQDVALRCDPISGHVSLFWYQQALGQGPEFLTYFQNEAQLDKSGLPSDRFFAERPEGSVSTLKIQRTQQEDSAVYLCASSSARLVGFQETQYFGPGTRLLVL.

There are a few counts of this clonotype. The rearrangement uses TRBV24-1 and TRBJ2-1; D tentatively fits TRBD1 or TRBD2 (5 bases each). Between the trimmed V and J ends, which lost 6 bases and 4 bases, there was a span of 12 bases. CDR3 length: 14 amino acids. From germline, CDR1 is KGHDR and CDR2 SFDVKD. CDR3 coding DNA: TGTGCCACCAGTCTGTCTGGGGGATACAATGAGCAGTTCTTC. Translated: CATSLSGGYNEQFF.

The chain has TRBV7-9 and TRBJ1-4; D is undetermined. The germline CDR1 and CDR2 sequences are SEHNR and FQNEAQ (reference sequence). CDR3 length: 14 amino acids. V lost 5 bases to trimming and J lost 0 bases, with 7 bases between them. CDR3 sequence: CASSLTATNEKLFF. CDR3 in DNA: TGTGCCAGCAGCCTAACTGCAACTAATGAAAAACTGTTTTTT.

This clonotype was observed at least ten times. The chain uses TRBV20-1 and TRBJ2-1, with 8 bases matching TRBD2. Germline loops: CDR1 DFQATT, CDR2 SNEGSKA (reference sequence). Trimming at V came to 3 bases and at J to 1 base, leaving 2 bases not matched to a gene. The length of the CDR3 is 14 residues. The CDR3 DNA reads as TGCAGTGCTAGCGGGGGGGCTTCCTACAATGAGCAGTTCTTC. It is translated as CSASGGASYNEQFF.

The chain has TRBV20-1 and TRBJ2-3; TRBD2 might be the D (7 bases). There are 15 residues in the CDR3. CDR1 is DFQATT and CDR2 is SNEGSKA in the germline V gene (reference sequence). The V gene lost 3 bases and the J gene lost 3 bases, with 16 bases spanning the gap. In DNA, the CDR3 is TGCAGTGCTAGTTGGACTAGAGGGGGTACAGATACGCAGTATTTT. Translated: CSASWTRGGTDTQYF.

This clonotype was recorded many times. The V gene is TRBV5-1, the J gene TRBJ2-7; 11 bases fit TRBD2. This CDR3 has 15 residues. The V and J ends lost 5 bases and 3 bases, in that order; junction bases with no gene match: 7. CDR1 and CDR2 from the germline V gene are SGHRS and YFSETQ. The CDR3 DNA reads as TGCGCCAGCAGATCCACTAGCGGGGGCCTCTACGAGCAGTACTTC. It specifies CASRSTSGGLYEQYF.

In this sample, this clonotype turned up many times. V and J are TRBV20-1 and TRBJ2-4; weak D call: TRBD2 (7 bases). Germline CDR1 and CDR2: DFQATT and SNEGSKA (reference sequence). V was shortened by 8 bases and J by 0 bases, with 14 bases between the two germline ends. The CDR3 spans 14 residues. In DNA, the CDR3 is TGCAGTCACCAGGGGAGGGAAGCCAAAAACATTCAGTACTTC. Translation: CSHQGREAKNIQYF.